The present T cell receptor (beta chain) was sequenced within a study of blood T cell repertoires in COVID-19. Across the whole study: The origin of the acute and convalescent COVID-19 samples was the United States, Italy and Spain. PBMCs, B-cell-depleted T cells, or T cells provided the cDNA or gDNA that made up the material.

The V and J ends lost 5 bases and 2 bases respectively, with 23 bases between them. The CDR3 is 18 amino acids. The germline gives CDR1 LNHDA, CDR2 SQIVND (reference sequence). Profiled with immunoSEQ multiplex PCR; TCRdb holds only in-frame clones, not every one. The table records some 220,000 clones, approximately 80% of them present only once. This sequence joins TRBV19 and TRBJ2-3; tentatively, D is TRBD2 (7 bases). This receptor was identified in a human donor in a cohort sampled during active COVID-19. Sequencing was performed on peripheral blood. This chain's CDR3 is CASSPVLRGAFYTDTQYF. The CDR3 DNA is TGTGCCAGTAGTCCGGTGCTTCGGGGGGCTTTTTACACAGATACGCAGTATTTT.